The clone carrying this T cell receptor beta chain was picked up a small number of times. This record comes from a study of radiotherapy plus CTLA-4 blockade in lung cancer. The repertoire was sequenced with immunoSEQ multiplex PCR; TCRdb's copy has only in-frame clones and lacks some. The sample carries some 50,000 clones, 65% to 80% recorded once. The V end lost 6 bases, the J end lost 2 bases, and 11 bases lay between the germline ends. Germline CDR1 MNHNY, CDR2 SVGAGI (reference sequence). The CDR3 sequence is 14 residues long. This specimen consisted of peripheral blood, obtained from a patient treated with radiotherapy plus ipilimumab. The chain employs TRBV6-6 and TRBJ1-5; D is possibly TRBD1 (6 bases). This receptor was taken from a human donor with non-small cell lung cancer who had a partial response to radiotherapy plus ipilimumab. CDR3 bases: TGTGCCAGCAGAGAACAGGGAGGCAATCAGCCCCAGCATTTT. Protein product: CASREQGGNQPQHF.